These T cell receptor beta chains were read from a single sample in a study of CD8+ T cells in alopecia areata. The method was immunoSEQ multiplex PCR; TCRdb's version includes in-frame clones alone and lacks a portion of them. The sample records 190,000 or so clones, 60% being singletons. The material was CD4+ T cells sorted from blood, obtained at week 4, from a patient treated with tofacitinib. These receptors were collected from a human donor with alopecia areata. The CDR3 runs from the conserved cysteine through the conserved F or W. Each record gives: J gene, CDR3 length, clone size, V gene, CDR3 protein. A clone size is listed for some rows: how often the clone was seen (once, few, many), or a class if it is expanded.

TRBJ2-3,15,few,TRBV5-4,CASSLTERGTDTQYF
TRBJ1-2,13,NA,TRBV9,CASSEHRAGGYTF
TRBJ2-1,16,NA,TRBV9,CASSAQGQGNYNEQFF
TRBJ2-5,13,NA,TRBV29-1,CSVEGAAGETQYF
TRBJ2-7,16,NA,TRBV30,CAWSVLAQPPTYEQYF
TRBJ1-2,13,NA,TRBV7-9,CASTPPGQGGYTF
TRBJ2-5,14,NA,TRBV5-1,CASSLVGSQETQYF
TRBJ1-1,14,NA,TRBV5-1,CASSSGQGNTEAFF
TRBJ2-3,14,NA,TRBV7-2,CASSPNRAADTQYF
TRBJ2-7,14,few,TRBV28,CASSPQGRGNEQYF
TRBJ1-1,12,NA,TRBV7-2,CASSFKNTEAFF
TRBJ2-1,17,few,TRBV4-1,CASSQGPASGGNNEQFF
TRBJ2-2,12,NA,TRBV5-6,CASSLVSGELFF
TRBJ2-1,12,NA,TRBV30,CASNRTTREQFF
TRBJ2-7,16,NA,TRBV27,CASSLRRGTGGYEQYF
TRBJ1-2,12,NA,TRBV29-1,CSVEDLDYGYTF
TRBJ2-1,11,once,TRBV29-1,CSPWWGNEQFF
TRBJ2-7,11,NA,TRBV6-1,CASSQTYEQYF
TRBJ2-1,14,NA,TRBV5-1,CASSRGQGYNEQFF
TRBJ1-1,14,many,TRBV7-9,CASTFTGLNAEAFF
TRBJ1-5,16,NA,TRBV27,CASSLLAQGSNQPQHF
TRBJ1-3,14,NA,TRBV30,CAWSPGSSGNTIYF
TRBJ2-7,14,NA,TRBV9,CASSPGLSSYEQYF
TRBJ1-1,13,NA,TRBV29-1,CSVVRAPYTEAFF
TRBJ2-5,16,few,TRBV23-1,CASSQPGEGGGETQYF
TRBJ2-5,13,NA,TRBV5-6,CASSLSGPGTQYF
TRBJ1-1,13,NA,TRBV10-3,CAISVTGFPEAFF
TRBJ1-2,13,NA,TRBV5-4,CASTTTGHYGYTF
TRBJ2-7,14,NA,TRBV7-6,CASSLGGGSDEQYF
TRBJ1-1,14,few,TRBV5-4,CASSSQGLGTEAFF
TRBJ1-2,14,NA,TRBV25-1,CASSEFRGSDGYTF
TRBJ2-7,11,NA,TRBV29-1,CSVLGDRGSTF
TRBJ1-2,12,few,TRBV27,CATETGNYGYTF
TRBJ1-1,13,once,TRBV7-9,CASSLELNTEAFF
TRBJ1-1,14,NA,TRBV7-2,CASSLDGVDTEAFF
TRBJ2-3,16,NA,TRBV6-5,CASSYGLAGWLDTQYF
TRBJ1-6,14,few,TRBV2,CASSQRSSNSPLHF
TRBJ2-7,14,NA,TRBV7-2,CASSFSGGANEQYF
TRBJ2-7,16,few,TRBV7-2,CASSFHPGRRANEQYF
TRBJ2-1,16,few,TRBV5-1,CASSIQSGGSWNEQFF
TRBJ1-2,14,few,TRBV28,CASSLEDRGYGYTF
TRBJ2-3,15,NA,TRBV29-1,CSVVRRQGWADTQYF
TRBJ1-1,14,NA,TRBV10-3,CAISEGGAGTEAFF
TRBJ2-1,14,NA,TRBV28,CASSSLAGMNEQFF
TRBJ1-5,14,NA,TRBV2,CASSGPYSNQPQHF
TRBJ2-7,17,few,TRBV25-1,CASSDFRGSRFGYEQYF
TRBJ1-2,13,NA,TRBV2,CASSVDSNYGYTF
TRBJ2-3,13,few,TRBV29-1,CSVEASGGTEQYF
TRBJ2-3,16,NA,TRBV15,CATSRESPGSTDTQYF
TRBJ2-5,13,few,TRBV2,CASSGQLGETQYF
TRBJ1-1,12,NA,TRBV30,CAWSVSVTEAFF
TRBJ1-1,13,NA,TRBV30,CAGRFQGDTEAFF
TRBJ2-1,16,NA,TRBV25-1,CASSALEGRFNNEQFF
TRBJ1-1,13,NA,TRBV30,CAWNEGRDTEAFF
TRBJ1-6,15,NA,TRBV7-2,CASSLGTGFYSPLHF
TRBJ2-1,14,NA,TRBV30,CAWSTGRGVSEQFF
TRBJ1-2,15,NA,TRBV4-2,CASSQDRSTSYGYTF
TRBJ2-7,17,NA,TRBV7-2,CASSLRGAATHSYEQYF
TRBJ2-3,15,NA,TRBV5-1,CASSPLSSGTDTQYF
TRBJ2-3,14,NA,TRBV11-2,CASSLGTRTDTQYF